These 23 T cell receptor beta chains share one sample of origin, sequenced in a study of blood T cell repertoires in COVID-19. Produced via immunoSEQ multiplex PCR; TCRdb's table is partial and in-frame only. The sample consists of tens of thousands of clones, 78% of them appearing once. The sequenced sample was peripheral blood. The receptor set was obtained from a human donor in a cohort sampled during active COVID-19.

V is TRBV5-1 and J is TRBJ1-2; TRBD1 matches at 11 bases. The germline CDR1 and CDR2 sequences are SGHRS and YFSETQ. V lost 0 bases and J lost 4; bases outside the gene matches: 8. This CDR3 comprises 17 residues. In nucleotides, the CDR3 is TGCGCCAGCAGCTTGGCCGCTGGGACAGGGGGTCTCTATGGCTACACCTTC. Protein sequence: CASSLAAGTGGLYGYTF.

CDR3 sequence (DNA): TGTGCCAGCAGCGGTCCGACAGGGGTTGGAACTGAAGCTTTCTTT. Translating gives CASSGPTGVGTEAFF. The genes are TRBV11-2 and TRBJ1-1, with 8 bases that match TRBD1. Per germline, CDR1 SGHAT and CDR2 FQNNGV. CDR3 length: 15 amino acids. Unmatched junction bases numbered 10, after V lost 5 bases and J lost 5 bases. Full variable domain (outside the CDR3, taken from reference TRBV11-2 and TRBJ1-1): EAGVAQSPRYKIIEKRQSVAFWCNPISGHATLYWYQQILGQGPKLLIQFQNNGVVDDSQLPKDRFSAERLKGVDSTLKIQPAKLEDSAVYLCASSGPTGVGTEAFFGQGTRLTVV.

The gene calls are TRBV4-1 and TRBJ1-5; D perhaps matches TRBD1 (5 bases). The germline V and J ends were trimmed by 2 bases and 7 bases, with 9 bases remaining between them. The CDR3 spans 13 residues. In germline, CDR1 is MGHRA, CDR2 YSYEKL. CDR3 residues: CASSQWDYQPQHF. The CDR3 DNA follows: TGCGCCAGCAGCCAATGGGACTACCAGCCCCAGCATTTT.

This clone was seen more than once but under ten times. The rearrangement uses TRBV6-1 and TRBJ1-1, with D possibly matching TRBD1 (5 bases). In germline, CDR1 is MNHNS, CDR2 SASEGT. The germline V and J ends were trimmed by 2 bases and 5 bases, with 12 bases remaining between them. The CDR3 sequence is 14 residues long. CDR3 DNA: TGTGCCAGCAGTGAATGGGGCAGACGGACTGAAGCTTTCTTT. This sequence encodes CASSEWGRRTEAFF.

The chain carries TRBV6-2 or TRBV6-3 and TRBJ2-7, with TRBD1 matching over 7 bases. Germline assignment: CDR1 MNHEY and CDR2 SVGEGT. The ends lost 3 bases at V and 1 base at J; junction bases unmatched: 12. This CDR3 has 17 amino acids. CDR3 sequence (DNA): TGTGCCAGCAGTTATTCCGGGAAGACAGGGTTTTCCTACGAGCAGTACTTC. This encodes CASSYSGKTGFSYEQYF.

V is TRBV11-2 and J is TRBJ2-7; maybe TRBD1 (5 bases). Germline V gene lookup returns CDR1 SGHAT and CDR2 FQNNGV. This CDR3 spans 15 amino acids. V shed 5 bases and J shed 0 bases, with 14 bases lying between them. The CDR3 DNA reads TGTGCCAGCAGCAACCTGCAGGGCGGCTCCTACGAGCAGTACTTC. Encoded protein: CASSNLQGGSYEQYF. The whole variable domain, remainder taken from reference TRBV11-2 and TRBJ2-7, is EAGVAQSPRYKIIEKRQSVAFWCNPISGHATLYWYQQILGQGPKLLIQFQNNGVVDDSQLPKDRFSAERLKGVDSTLKIQPAKLEDSAVYLCASSNLQGGSYEQYFGPGTRLTVT.

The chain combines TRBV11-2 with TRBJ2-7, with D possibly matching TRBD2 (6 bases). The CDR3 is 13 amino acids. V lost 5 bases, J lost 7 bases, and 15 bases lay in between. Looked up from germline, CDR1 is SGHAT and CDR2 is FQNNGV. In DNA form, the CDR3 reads TGTGCCAGCAGCCTTCTAGTGGAGGGAGAGCAGTACTTC. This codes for CASSLLVEGEQYF.

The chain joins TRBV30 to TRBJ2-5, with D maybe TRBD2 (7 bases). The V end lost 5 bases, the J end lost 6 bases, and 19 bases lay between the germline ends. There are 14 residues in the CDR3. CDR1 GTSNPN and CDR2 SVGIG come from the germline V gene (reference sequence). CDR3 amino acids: CAWRRGRGFKTQYF. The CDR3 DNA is TGTGCCTGGCGACGGGGGCGGGGGTTTAAGACCCAGTACTTC.

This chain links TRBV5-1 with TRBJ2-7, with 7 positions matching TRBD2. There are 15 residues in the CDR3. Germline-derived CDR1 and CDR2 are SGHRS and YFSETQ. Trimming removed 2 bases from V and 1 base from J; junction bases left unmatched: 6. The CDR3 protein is CASSLGTTASYEQYF. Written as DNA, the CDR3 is TGCGCCAGCAGCTTAGGGACTACTGCTTCCTACGAGCAGTACTTC.

The CDR3 region is CASRRQGPMNTEAFF. The CDR3 DNA follows: TGTGCCAGTAGACGACAGGGACCCATGAACACTGAAGCTTTCTTT. This chain links TRBV19 with TRBJ1-1; 7 positions match TRBD1. Germline V lookup: CDR1 LNHDA, CDR2 SQIVND (reference sequence). Trimming cost V 6 bases and J 0 bases; bases outside gene matches: 7. This CDR3 has 15 amino acids. The full variable domain, completed using reference TRBV19 and TRBJ1-1, is DGGITQSPKYLFRKEGQNVTLSCEQNLNHDAMYWYRQDPGQGLRLIYYSQIVNDFQKGDIAEGYSVSREKKESFPLTVTSAQKNPTAFYLCASRRQGPMNTEAFFGQGTRLTVV.

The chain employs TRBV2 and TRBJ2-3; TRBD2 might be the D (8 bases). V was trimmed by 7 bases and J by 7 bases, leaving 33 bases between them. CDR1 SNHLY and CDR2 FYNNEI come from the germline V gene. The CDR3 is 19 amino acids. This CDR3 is CASNWGTASGGFILNTQYF. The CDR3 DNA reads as TGTGCCAGCAACTGGGGGACAGCAAGCGGGGGCTTCATATTGAATACGCAGTATTTT.

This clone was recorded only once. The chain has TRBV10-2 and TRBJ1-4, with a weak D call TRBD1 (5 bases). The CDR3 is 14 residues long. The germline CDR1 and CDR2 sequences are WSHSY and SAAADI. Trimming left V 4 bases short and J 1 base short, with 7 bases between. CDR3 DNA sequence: TGCGCCAGCAGTGGGGGGGGAACTAATGAAAAACTGTTTTTT. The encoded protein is CASSGGGTNEKLFF.

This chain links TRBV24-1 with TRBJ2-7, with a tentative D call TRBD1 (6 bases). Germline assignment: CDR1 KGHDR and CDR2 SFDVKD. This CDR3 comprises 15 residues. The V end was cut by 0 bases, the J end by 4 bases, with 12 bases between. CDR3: CATSDLITGWYEQYF. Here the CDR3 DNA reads TGTGCCACCAGTGATTTGATTACAGGGTGGTACGAGCAGTACTTC.

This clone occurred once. Written as DNA, the CDR3 is TGTGCCAGCAGCTTCCGCACCCCGCCGAGGGTGAGGTCCTACGAGCAGTACTTC. It encodes CASSFRTPPRVRSYEQYF. The chain couples TRBV7-9 to TRBJ2-7; the D gene is possibly TRBD2 (5 bases). In germline, CDR1 is SEHNR, CDR2 FQNEAQ (reference sequence). The germline V and J ends were trimmed by 3 bases and 1 base, with 22 bases remaining between them. The CDR3 consists of 18 residues.

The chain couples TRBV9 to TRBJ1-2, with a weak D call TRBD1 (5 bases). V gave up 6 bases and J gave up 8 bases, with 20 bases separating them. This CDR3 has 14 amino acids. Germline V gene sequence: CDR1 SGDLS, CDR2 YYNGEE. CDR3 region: CASNVGFGTSGYTF. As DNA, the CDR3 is TGTGCCAGCAATGTAGGCTTTGGGACTTCAGGCTACACCTTC.

The CDR3 DNA reads TGCAGTGCTTGGGACAGATTTGAAGCTTTCTTT. This encodes CSAWDRFEAFF. The V call is TRBV20-1, the J call TRBJ1-1; 7 nucleotides line up with TRBD1. This CDR3 contains 11 residues. The J segment lost 7 bases and the V segment lost 5 bases, leaving 4 bases of the junction unmatched. CDR1 and CDR2 (germline): DFQATT, SNEGSKA (reference sequence).

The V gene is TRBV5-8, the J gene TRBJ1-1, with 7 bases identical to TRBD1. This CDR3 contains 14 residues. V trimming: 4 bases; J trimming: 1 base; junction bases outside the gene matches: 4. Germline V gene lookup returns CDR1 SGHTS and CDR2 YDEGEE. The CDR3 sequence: CASSRGQPNTEAFF. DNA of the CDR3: TGTGCCAGCAGCAGGGGACAGCCGAACACTGAAGCTTTCTTT.

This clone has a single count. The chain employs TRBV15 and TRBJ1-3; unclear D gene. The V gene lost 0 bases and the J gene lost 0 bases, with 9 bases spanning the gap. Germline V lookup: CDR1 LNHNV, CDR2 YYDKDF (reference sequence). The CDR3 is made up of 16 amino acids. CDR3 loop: CATSRDQGGSGNTIYF. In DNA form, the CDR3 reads TGTGCCACCAGCAGAGACCAAGGCGGCTCTGGAAACACCATATATTTT.

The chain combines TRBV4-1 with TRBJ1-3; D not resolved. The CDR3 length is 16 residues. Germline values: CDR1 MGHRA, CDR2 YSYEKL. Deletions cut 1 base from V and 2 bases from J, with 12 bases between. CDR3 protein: CASSQGAGGTGNTIYF. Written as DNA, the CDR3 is TGCGCCAGCAGCCAAGGCGCGGGAGGGACTGGAAACACCATATATTTT.

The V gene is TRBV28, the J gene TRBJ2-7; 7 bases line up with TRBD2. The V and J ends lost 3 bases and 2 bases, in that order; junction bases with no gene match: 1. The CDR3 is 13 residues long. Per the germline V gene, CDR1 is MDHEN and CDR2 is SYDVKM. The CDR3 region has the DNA TGTGCCAGCAGTTTCGCGGGGGCCTACGAGCAGTACTTC. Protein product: CASSFAGAYEQYF.

Written as DNA, the CDR3 is TGTGCCAGCAGCCGCGGGACAGCCCTTTTGGATGGCTACACCTTC. Translation gives CASSRGTALLDGYTF. The rearrangement uses TRBV3-1 (or the pseudogene TRBV3-2) and TRBJ1-2; 7 nucleotides agree with TRBD1. This CDR3 contains 15 residues. Germline trimming cut 4 bases from V and 6 bases from J; bases unmatched to any gene: 11. Germline loops: CDR1 LGHDT, CDR2 YNNKEL (reference sequence).

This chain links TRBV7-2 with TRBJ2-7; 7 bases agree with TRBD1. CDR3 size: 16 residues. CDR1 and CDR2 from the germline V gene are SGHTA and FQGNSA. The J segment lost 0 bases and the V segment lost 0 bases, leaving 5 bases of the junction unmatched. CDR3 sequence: CASSLAPGQASYEQYF. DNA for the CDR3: TGTGCCAGCAGCTTAGCCCCAGGACAGGCCTCCTACGAGCAGTACTTC.

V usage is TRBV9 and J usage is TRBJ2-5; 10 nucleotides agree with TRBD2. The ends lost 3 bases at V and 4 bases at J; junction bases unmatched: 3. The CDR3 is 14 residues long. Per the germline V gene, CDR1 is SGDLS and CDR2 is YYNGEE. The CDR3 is CASSAAGGRETQYF. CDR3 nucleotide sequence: TGTGCCAGCAGCGCAGCGGGGGGGAGAGAGACCCAGTACTTC.